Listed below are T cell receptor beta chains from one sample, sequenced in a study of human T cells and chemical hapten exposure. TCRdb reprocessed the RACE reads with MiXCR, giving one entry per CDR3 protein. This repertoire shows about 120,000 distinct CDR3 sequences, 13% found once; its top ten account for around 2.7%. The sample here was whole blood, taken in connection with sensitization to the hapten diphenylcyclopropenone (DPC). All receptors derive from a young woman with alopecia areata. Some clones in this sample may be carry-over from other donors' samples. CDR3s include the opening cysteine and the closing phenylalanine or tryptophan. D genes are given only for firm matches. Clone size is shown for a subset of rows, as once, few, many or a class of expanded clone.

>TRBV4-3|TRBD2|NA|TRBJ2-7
CASSRRLAGDLSYEQYF
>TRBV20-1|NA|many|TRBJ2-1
CSARRGSYNEQFF
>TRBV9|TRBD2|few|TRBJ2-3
CASSVSSGVADTQYF
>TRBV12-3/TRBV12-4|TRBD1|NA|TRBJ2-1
CASSFFGTDYNEQFF
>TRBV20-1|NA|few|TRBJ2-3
CSVGGGVPARAQYF
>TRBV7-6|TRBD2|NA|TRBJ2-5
CASSRTSATQETQYF
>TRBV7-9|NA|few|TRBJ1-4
CASSPSGATNEKLFF
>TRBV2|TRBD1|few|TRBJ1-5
CASRPGTGGPYSNQPQHF
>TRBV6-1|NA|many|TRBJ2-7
CASSEPVPNYEQYF
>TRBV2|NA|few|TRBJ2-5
CASSGTGPNQETQYF
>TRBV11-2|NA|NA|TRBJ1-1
CASSLGADWEGTEAFF
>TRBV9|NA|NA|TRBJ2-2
CASSVGVGGELFF
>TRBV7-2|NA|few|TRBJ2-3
CASSVQGGADTQYF
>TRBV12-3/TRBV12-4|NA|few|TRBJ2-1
CASSSDDAGRRNEQFF
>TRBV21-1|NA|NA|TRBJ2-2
CASSKLSEKRNTGELFF
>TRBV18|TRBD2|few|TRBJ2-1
CASSPLPAGGSSSYNEQFF
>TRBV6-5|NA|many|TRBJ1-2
CASSSGRSYGYTF